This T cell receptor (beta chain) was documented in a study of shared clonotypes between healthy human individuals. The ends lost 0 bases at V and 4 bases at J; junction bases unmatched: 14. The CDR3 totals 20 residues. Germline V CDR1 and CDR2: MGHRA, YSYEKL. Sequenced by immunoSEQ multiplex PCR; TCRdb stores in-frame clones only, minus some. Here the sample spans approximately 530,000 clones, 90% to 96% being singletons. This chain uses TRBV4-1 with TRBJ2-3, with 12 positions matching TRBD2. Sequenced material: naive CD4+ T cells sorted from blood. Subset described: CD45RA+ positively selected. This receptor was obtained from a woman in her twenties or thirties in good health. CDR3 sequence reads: CASSQDGTGATSGSPDTQYF. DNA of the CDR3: TGCGCCAGCAGCCAAGATGGGACAGGGGCGACTAGCGGGAGCCCAGATACGCAGTATTTT.